This is a list of T cell receptor beta chains from one sample in a study of T-cell reconstitution after alpha-beta-depleted transplantation in children. A single record per CDR3 protein comes from TCRdb applying MiXCR to the PCR reads. The data show some 240,000 distinct CDR3 sequences, around 9.7% seen once. The material sequenced was PBMCs from the stem cell graft donor, taken from the stem cell graft. The receptor source for this set is a human donor who donated a stem cell graft to a child with SCID. The CDR3 runs from the conserved cysteine through the conserved F or W. A D gene is named only where the DNA matches it firmly. The size field reads once, few or many counts, or a class when the clone is expanded.

J gene: TRBJ2-1; V gene: TRBV18; clone size: many; D gene: NA; CDR3 protein: CASKTSGRHSYNEQFF; CDR3 DNA: TGTGCCAGCAAAACCTCTGGCAGGCACTCCTACAATGAGCAGTTCTTC
J gene: TRBJ1-1; V gene: TRBV5-1; clone size: many; D gene: TRBD1; CDR3 protein: CATHYGQGGGTEAFF; CDR3 DNA: TGCGCCACCCACTATGGACAGGGGGGCGGCACTGAAGCTTTCTTT
J gene: TRBJ2-2; V gene: TRBV5-1; clone size: many; D gene: NA; CDR3 protein: CASTAGAGSRVTGELFF; CDR3 DNA: TGCGCCAGCACGGCTGGTGCCGGAAGTCGAGTCACCGGGGAGCTGTTTTTT
J gene: TRBJ1-1; V gene: TRBV5-1; clone size: many; D gene: TRBD1; CDR3 protein: CASSSGQGRFGAFF; CDR3 DNA: TGCGCCAGCAGCTCGGGACAGGGGAGGTTTGGAGCTTTCTTT
J gene: TRBJ1-1; V gene: TRBV5-5; clone size: many; D gene: NA; CDR3 protein: CASGVGVQGTEAFF; CDR3 DNA: TGTGCCAGCGGGGTCGGGGTTCAGGGCACTGAAGCTTTCTTT
J gene: TRBJ2-5; V gene: TRBV10-3; clone size: many; D gene: NA; CDR3 protein: CAIGGGGPQETQYF; CDR3 DNA: TGTGCCATCGGGGGAGGGGGGCCCCAAGAGACCCAGTACTTC
J gene: TRBJ2-5; V gene: TRBV19; clone size: many; D gene: NA; CDR3 protein: CASKEAGPEETQYF; CDR3 DNA: TGTGCCAGTAAGGAGGCGGGGCCCGAAGAGACCCAGTACTTC
J gene: TRBJ2-4; V gene: TRBV7-2; clone size: many; D gene: TRBD2; CDR3 protein: CASSLIGTSGTKNIQYF; CDR3 DNA: TGTGCCAGCAGCCTAATTGGGACTAGCGGGACCAAAAACATTCAGTACTTC
J gene: TRBJ1-4; V gene: TRBV11-2; clone size: many; D gene: NA; CDR3 protein: CASTLSGAPNEKLFF; CDR3 DNA: TGTGCCAGCACCTTATCCGGGGCCCCTAATGAAAAACTGTTTTTT
J gene: TRBJ1-3; V gene: TRBV20-1; clone size: many; D gene: NA; CDR3 protein: CSATDWGGLGNTIYF; CDR3 DNA: TGCAGTGCTACCGACTGGGGGGGGCTAGGAAACACCATATATTTT